The 20 T cell receptor beta chains given below trace back to one sample, sequenced in a study of T-cell reconstitution after alpha-beta-depleted transplantation in children (dated by TCRdb to the mid-2010s). The library was produced with PCR. Sequencing used an Illumina HiSeq 2500. To normalize quantification of the TCRbeta repertoire, the TCR libraries were built with molecular barcoding that relied on unique molecular identifiers. TCRdb reprocessed the public reads (quality trimming at Q25 with fastp, clone calling with MiXCR) and kept in-frame beta chains. Every CDR3 protein is listed once, alongside the most common genes and DNA of its rows. The sample table records around 240,000 distinct CDR3 sequences; about 9.6% of these occur just once. Clones ranked in the top ten supply around 5.1% of the sample. Here the sequenced sample was PBMCs from the stem cell graft donor, taken from the stem cell graft. These TCRs come from a human donor who donated a stem cell graft to a child with SCID.

This clonotype was recorded at least ten times. As DNA, the CDR3 is TGTGCCAGCAGCGTAGGAGGGAGTGTCACTGAAGCTTTCTTT. It codes for CASSVGGSVTEAFF. The J gene is TRBJ1-1, the V gene TRBV9, with D unresolved. The germline V gene encodes CDR1 SGDLS and CDR2 YYNGEE. This CDR3 is built from 14 residues. The V and J ends lost 0 bases and 4 bases respectively, with 10 bases between them.

In its sample, this clonotype was seen a few times. The chain is built from TRBV20-1 and TRBJ2-3, with D hard to call. In germline, CDR1 is DFQATT, CDR2 SNEGSKA (reference sequence). V was shortened by 5 bases and J by 6 bases, with 12 bases between the two germline ends. The CDR3 covers 12 residues. CDR3 sequence (DNA): TGCAGTGCTCAAGCTGAACCGGATACGCAGTATTTT. It translates to CSAQAEPDTQYF.

This clonotype was seen at least ten times. This chain links TRBV11-2 with TRBJ1-1, with unresolved D. CDR3 length: 14 residues. Germline V lookup: CDR1 SGHAT, CDR2 FQNNGV. Trimming removed 0 bases at V and 7 bases at J, with 12 bases between. The CDR3 bases are TGTGCCAGCAGCTTAGAAGTCCAGGATAGTGAAGCTTTCTTT. Translated: CASSLEVQDSEAFF.

This clonotype was picked up a small number of times. The chain has TRBV18 and TRBJ1-1; D is unresolved. The CDR3 is 11 residues long. Germline V lookup: CDR1 KGHSH, CDR2 LQKENI. V lost 1 base to trimming and J lost 8 bases, with 5 bases between them. Here the CDR3 reads CASSPRSEAFF. CDR3 DNA: TGTGCCAGCTCACCACGATCAGAAGCTTTCTTT.

This clonotype showed up just a few times. The chain has TRBV3-1 and TRBJ1-2, with a weak D call TRBD1 (5 bases). The germline V gene has CDR1 LGHDT and CDR2 YNNKEL (reference sequence). The CDR3 is made up of 16 amino acids. V was cut by 0 bases and J by 4 bases, with 15 bases left in between. The CDR3, as DNA: TGTGCCAGCAGCCAAGATGAGTTACAGGCCGGCTATGGCTACACCTTC. Residues: CASSQDELQAGYGYTF.

The V gene is TRBV2, the J gene TRBJ1-2, with D unresolved. The germline V gene has CDR1 SNHLY and CDR2 FYNNEI. This CDR3 has 13 amino acids. The V and J ends lost 5 bases and 2 bases respectively, with 9 bases between them. The CDR3 DNA reads as TGTGCCAGCAGTACAGACGGCAACTATGGCTACACCTTC. Its translation: CASSTDGNYGYTF.

This chain joins TRBV12-3 or TRBV12-4 and TRBJ1-5; unclear D gene. This CDR3 contains 13 residues. Trimming shortened V by 3 bases and J by 5 bases, and 8 bases separated the two germline ends. The CDR3 nucleotides are TGTGCCAGCAGTTTTATGAATTATCAGCCCCAGCATTTT. This gives the protein CASSFMNYQPQHF.

The sample holds many counts of this clonotype. The V call is TRBV2, the J call TRBJ1-2; no reliable D call. Per germline, CDR1 SNHLY and CDR2 FYNNEI. Trimming removed 4 bases from V and 4 bases from J, with 13 bases in between. The CDR3 extends over 14 amino acids. This CDR3 is CASSVRADPYGYTF. The DNA of the CDR3 is TGTGCCAGCAGTGTAAGGGCGGACCCCTATGGCTACACCTTC.

The chain is built from TRBV5-1 and TRBJ1-4; perhaps TRBD1 as D (6 bases). The CDR3 extends over 14 amino acids. V lost 3 bases to trimming and J lost 8 bases, with 14 bases between them. CDR1 and CDR2 (germline): SGHRS, YFSETQ. DNA for the CDR3: TGCGCCAGCAGCTCCGGCAGGGGTGAAGAAAAACTGTTTTTT. This encodes CASSSGRGEEKLFF.

Ten or more counts support this clonotype. The rearrangement links TRBV6-5 to TRBJ2-1; either TRBD1 or TRBD2 may fit D (5 bases each). V was trimmed by 5 bases and J by 6 bases, leaving 23 bases between them. This CDR3 has 17 amino acids. In germline, CDR1 is MNHEY, CDR2 SVGAGI. The CDR3 region has the DNA TGTGCCAGCAGTACCGGCCAAAGGGGAGCCTTGGGCAATGAGCAGTTCTTC. Translation gives CASSTGQRGALGNEQFF.

The chain combines TRBV12-3 or TRBV12-4 with TRBJ1-4; 8 bases align to TRBD1. This CDR3 region has 13 residues. V dropped 6 bases and J dropped 8; count of bases not matched to a gene: 5. The CDR3 protein is CASSRGRKEKLFF. DNA of the CDR3: TGTGCCAGCAGCAGGGGGCGAAAGGAAAAACTGTTTTTT.

This clonotype was seen more than once but under ten times. J is TRBJ1-2 and V is TRBV20-1; D is unresolved. The V gene's germline CDR1 is DFQATT and CDR2 SNEGSKA (reference sequence). With 2 bases removed from V and 4 bases from J, the gap between germline ends came to 14 bases. The CDR3 consists of 14 residues. The CDR3 coding sequence is TGCAGTGCTAGATCCTATCCAGGAGGCTATGGCTACACCTTC. Translating gives CSARSYPGGYGYTF.

This clonotype was counted ten times or more. The chain carries TRBV12-3 or TRBV12-4 and TRBJ1-5; 9 nucleotides line up with TRBD1. J was trimmed by 2 bases and V by 6 bases; bases with no gene match: 8. The CDR3 runs 16 residues. CDR3 sequence: CASRGTGGFGNQPQHF. The CDR3 region has the DNA TGTGCCAGCAGAGGCACAGGGGGCTTTGGCAATCAGCCCCAGCATTTT.

To note about this clonotype: A much larger clone differs from this one at a single base, so this may be a read error. The chain uses TRBV27 and TRBJ2-1, with no clear D. Germline V gene lookup returns CDR1 MNHEY and CDR2 SMNVEV (reference sequence). The CDR3 has 14 amino acids. The CDR3 sequence is CASRGPPSDNEQFF. DNA for the CDR3: TGTGCCAGCAGGGGCCCTCCCTCCGACAATGAGCAGTTCTTC.

The DNA for the CDR3 is TGTGCCAGCACTGCGTCGGCAGGGGCGTCCGGGGAGCTGTTTTTT. Translated: CASTASAGASGELFF. The chain uses TRBV27 and TRBJ2-2, with D possibly matching TRBD1 (6 bases). In germline, CDR1 is MNHEY, CDR2 SMNVEV (reference sequence). CDR3 length: 15 amino acids. V lost 7 bases to trimming and J lost 6 bases, with 18 bases between them.

Many counts were recorded for this clonotype. The chain uses TRBV27 and TRBJ2-7, with D perhaps TRBD2 (6 bases). Germline V CDR1 and CDR2: MNHEY, SMNVEV (reference sequence). The CDR3 length is 14 residues. The V gene lost 5 bases and the J gene lost 3 bases, with 14 bases spanning the gap. CDR3 nucleotide sequence: TGTGCCAGCAGTCCTACGGGACTGATCTACGAGCAGTACTTC. This codes for CASSPTGLIYEQYF.

The J gene is TRBJ1-5, the V gene TRBV2; 8 bases agree with TRBD1. The ends lost 5 bases at V and 0 bases at J; junction bases unmatched: 9. The CDR3 runs to 17 residues. Germline V CDR1 and CDR2: SNHLY, FYNNEI. The CDR3 region is CASSPDRAVYSNQPQHF. CDR3 DNA: TGTGCCAGCAGTCCGGACAGGGCCGTCTATAGCAATCAGCCCCAGCATTTT. The full variable domain, with the rest looked up from reference TRBV2 and TRBJ1-5, is EPEVTQTPSHQVTQMGQEVILRCVPISNHLYFYWYRQILGQKVEFLVSFYNNEISEKSEIFDDQFSVERPDGSNFTLKIRSTKLEDSAMYFCASSPDRAVYSNQPQHFGDGTRLSIL.

The table lists this clonotype with many counts. The rearrangement links TRBV5-1 to TRBJ2-3; D not resolved. Trimming left V 0 bases short and J 0 bases short, with 11 bases between. CDR1 SGHRS and CDR2 YFSETQ come from the germline V gene. This CDR3 spans 16 amino acids. The CDR3 loop reads CASSLGVTPSTDTQYF. The CDR3 region has the DNA TGCGCCAGCAGCTTGGGAGTGACTCCTAGCACAGATACGCAGTATTTT.

This clonotype has a count of ten or more. The V gene is TRBV7-9, the J gene TRBJ2-1; D is undetermined. The CDR3 is made up of 14 amino acids. Trimming removed 5 bases from V and 7 bases from J, with 15 bases in between. The germline V gene has CDR1 SEHNR and CDR2 FQNEAQ (reference sequence). This chain's CDR3 is CASSRVILENEQFF. The CDR3 DNA is TGTGCCAGCAGCCGAGTGATATTGGAGAATGAGCAGTTCTTC.

This clonotype was seen many times. The rearrangement links TRBV7-9 to TRBJ2-1, with 9 bases identical to TRBD2. V was pared by 4 bases and J by 8 bases, with 12 bases of the junction left unmatched. This CDR3 region has 16 residues. Germline lookup yields CDR1 SEHNR and CDR2 FQNEAQ (reference sequence). The CDR3 protein is CASSSRGLAGSYEQFF. The CDR3 DNA is TGTGCCAGCAGCTCTAGGGGCCTAGCGGGGTCCTATGAGCAGTTCTTC.